This T cell receptor beta chain comes out of a study of response to subunit inactivated influenza vaccine. The CDR3 length is 17 residues. After removal of 4 bases from V and 4 bases from J, the junction contained 8 bases not matched to a gene. Germline lookup yields CDR1 SGHTA and CDR2 FQGNSA. Turning to this clonotype: Antigen unknown.

Findings of the study overall: The authors offered the suggestion that each seasonal influenza vaccination recruits few new T cells.

TCRdb ran MiXCR on the RT-PCR reads and lists one entry per CDR3 protein. The sample lists 650,000 to 800,000 distinct CDR3 sequences, around 14% seen once, with less than 7% in the top ten. The material was PBMCs from blood, obtained 14 to 15 days before vaccination. The chain combines TRBV7-2 with TRBJ2-1, with 12 bases fitting TRBD2. The sequence was collected from a man in his fifties who received an inactivated influenza vaccine. The CDR3 reads CASSSRPGTSGYNEQFF. In DNA, the CDR3 is TGTGCCAGCAGCTCTCGTCCCGGGACTAGCGGGTACAATGAGCAGTTCTTC.